This T cell receptor beta chain was obtained from a study of identical twins. This clonotype has at least ten counts. Its antigen remains unidentified. Study findings and constraints: The study drew conclusions from cross-sectional statistical analysis, not from following the same donors. Fewer insertions were carried by abundant cord blood beta clonotypes, but none was seen in memory repertoires.

Each CDR3 protein gets one entry after TCRdb re-called the 5' RACE reads with MiXCR. The sample has over 250,000 distinct CDR3 sequences, roughly 9% seen once. This same sample was also taken into another study, of yellow fever vaccine responses in identical twins.

The origin of this receptor is a woman aged 18-29 years in good health. Sample: CD8+ T cells sorted from blood.

The CDR3 DNA is TGTGCCAGCAGCTTAGTTGGTAGCGCGTTAAATGAGCAGTTCTTC. Amino acids: CASSLVGSALNEQFF. V and J are TRBV11-2 and TRBJ2-1, with a weak D call TRBD2 (5 bases). V was cut by 1 base and J by 7 bases, with 14 bases left in between. The CDR3 totals 15 residues. Germline V gene lookup returns CDR1 SGHAT and CDR2 FQNNGV.